The clone carrying this T cell receptor (beta chain) was observed a few times. Its antigen remains unknown. Germline CDR1 MNHEY, CDR2 SVGEGT. The CDR3 sequence is 12 residues long. V was shortened by 5 bases and J by 15 bases, with 16 bases between the two germline ends. This sample is drawn from a study of T cell repertoires in cytomegalovirus infection. Looking at the study overall: A matching HLA type, together with CMV infection, was signaled by public TCR beta signatures.

A single record per CDR3 protein comes from TCRdb applying MiXCR to the reads. The repertoire holds about 400,000 distinct CDR3 sequences, with roughly 20% as singletons. General observations from the study: Using cumulative public TCR beta family frequency, the authors identified those who carried CMV together with the relevant HLA. The response measured ex vivo was dominated by TCR beta clonotypes (HLA-C-restricted and CMV-specific).

The clonotype comes from a human donor in good health (CMV status not recorded). Some clones in this sample may be carry-over from other donors' samples. The chain links TRBV6-2 or TRBV6-3 to TRBJ1-4, with D perhaps TRBD1 (6 bases). Sequencing was performed on PBMCs. CDR3 in amino acids: CASSHGRTDVFF. The CDR3 DNA reads as TGTGCCAGCAGTCACGGGAGGACAGACGTGTTTTTT.